Listed below are T cell receptor beta chains from one sample, sequenced in a study of T cell responses to AZD1222 COVID-19 vaccine. The repertoire was sequenced with immunoSEQ multiplex PCR; TCRdb's copy has only in-frame clones and lacks some. The table has more than 35,000 clones, over 80% seen once; the top ten hold over 40%. This specimen was peripheral blood, taken on day 0 of AZD1222 vaccination. The receptors stem from an adult in good health. CDR3s include the opening cysteine and the closing phenylalanine or tryptophan. The order of the fields is D gene, J gene, clone size, V gene, CDR3 DNA, CDR3 protein. A D gene is named only where the DNA matches it firmly. Clone size is given for some rows only: seen once, a few or many times, or a class if the clone is expanded.

d_gene: .
j_gene: TRBJ2-5
abundance: few
v_gene: TRBV7-2
CDR3nt: TGTGCCAGCAGCTTAGCGCCGGGGGAGACCCAGTACTTC
CDR3aa: CASSLAPGETQYF

d_gene: .
j_gene: TRBJ1-2
abundance: .
v_gene: TRBV6-5
CDR3nt: TGTGCCAGCAGTCTGGACAGCAACTATGGCTACACCTTC
CDR3aa: CASSLDSNYGYTF

d_gene: TRBD2
j_gene: TRBJ2-1
abundance: once
v_gene: TRBV6-4
CDR3nt: TGTGCCAGCCGACCCGGGGGGACTAGCCCCATCGAGCAGTTCTTC
CDR3aa: CASRPGGTSPIEQFF

d_gene: .
j_gene: TRBJ2-2
abundance: .
v_gene: TRBV10-3
CDR3nt: TGTGCCATCAGAGTAGGGACGGCGAACACCGGGGAGCTGTTTTTT
CDR3aa: CAIRVGTANTGELFF

d_gene: .
j_gene: TRBJ2-2
abundance: .
v_gene: TRBV7-2
CDR3nt: TGTGCCAGCAGCTTAGTGTCGGCCCCCCGTGGCACCGGGGAGCTGTTTTTT
CDR3aa: CASSLVSAPRGTGELFF

d_gene: .
j_gene: TRBJ2-1
abundance: once
v_gene: TRBV5-1
CDR3nt: TGCGCCAGCAGCTTGAGTTTTATAGGGACAATTCGGGGTGAGCAGTTCTTC
CDR3aa: CASSLSFIGTIRGEQFF

d_gene: TRBD1
j_gene: TRBJ2-7
abundance: .
v_gene: TRBV9
CDR3nt: TGTGCCAGCAGCGTAGGGACAGGGGTTTCCGAGCAGTACTTC
CDR3aa: CASSVGTGVSEQYF

d_gene: .
j_gene: TRBJ1-2
abundance: .
v_gene: TRBV9
CDR3nt: TGTGCCAGCAGCACTCATACAGGACAGCCCTATGGCTACACCTTC
CDR3aa: CASSTHTGQPYGYTF

d_gene: TRBD1
j_gene: TRBJ1-6
abundance: .
v_gene: TRBV3-1/TRBV3-2
CDR3nt: TGTGCCAGCAGCCAAGGACAGGGATATTCACCCCTCCACTTT
CDR3aa: CASSQGQGYSPLHF

d_gene: .
j_gene: TRBJ2-5
abundance: .
v_gene: TRBV7-8
CDR3nt: TGTGCCAGCAGCGTAGCCGATGGGGCGCGGGAGACCCAGTACTTC
CDR3aa: CASSVADGARETQYF

d_gene: .
j_gene: TRBJ1-2
abundance: .
v_gene: TRBV2
CDR3nt: TGTGCCAGCATCCGGGGGGACTATGGCTACACCTTC
CDR3aa: CASIRGDYGYTF

d_gene: .
j_gene: TRBJ1-5
abundance: .
v_gene: TRBV5-6
CDR3nt: TGTGCCAGCAGCAACGACAGACTCAATCAGCCCCAGCATTTT
CDR3aa: CASSNDRLNQPQHF

d_gene: .
j_gene: TRBJ2-7
abundance: .
v_gene: TRBV19
CDR3nt: TGTGCCAGTAGTCCGCGGACAGCTTACGAGCAGTACTTC
CDR3aa: CASSPRTAYEQYF

d_gene: TRBD1
j_gene: TRBJ2-7
abundance: .
v_gene: TRBV20-1
CDR3nt: TGCAGTGCTAGTGCGGGGCCAGGGGGCGTGTCCTACGAGCAGTACTTC
CDR3aa: CSASAGPGGVSYEQYF

d_gene: .
j_gene: TRBJ2-5
abundance: .
v_gene: TRBV3-1/TRBV3-2
CDR3nt: TGTGCCAGCAGCCAAGATACCGGGCCGACCCAGTACTTC
CDR3aa: CASSQDTGPTQYF

d_gene: .
j_gene: TRBJ1-5
abundance: .
v_gene: TRBV28
CDR3nt: TGTGCCAGCAGCCCCGGGAGGACTAGAGGGCAGCCCCAGCATTTT
CDR3aa: CASSPGRTRGQPQHF

d_gene: .
j_gene: TRBJ1-6
abundance: .
v_gene: TRBV10-1
CDR3nt: TGCGCCAGCAGTGAGTGGCGAAACTCCTATAATTCACCCCTCCACTTT
CDR3aa: CASSEWRNSYNSPLHF

d_gene: TRBD1
j_gene: TRBJ1-5
abundance: .
v_gene: TRBV19
CDR3nt: TGTGCCAGTAGTGCAATGAGGACAGGGGGCGATCAGCCCCAGCATTTT
CDR3aa: CASSAMRTGGDQPQHF

d_gene: .
j_gene: TRBJ2-5
abundance: .
v_gene: TRBV15
CDR3nt: TGTGCCACCAGCAGCGTAGGCCGAGAGGAGACCCAGTACTTC
CDR3aa: CATSSVGREETQYF

d_gene: .
j_gene: TRBJ2-5
abundance: .
v_gene: TRBV7-6
CDR3nt: TGTGCCAGCACCCTAGGGGGGGGGATACAAGAGACCCAGTACTTC
CDR3aa: CASTLGGGIQETQYF

d_gene: TRBD2
j_gene: TRBJ2-1
abundance: .
v_gene: TRBV11-3
CDR3nt: TGTGCCAGCAGCCCTAGAGGACGGGGGGGCTTGGATGAGCAGTTCTTC
CDR3aa: CASSPRGRGGLDEQFF

d_gene: .
j_gene: TRBJ1-3
abundance: .
v_gene: TRBV18
CDR3nt: TGTGCCAGCTCACCACCGGGGCTGGACACCATATATTTT
CDR3aa: CASSPPGLDTIYF